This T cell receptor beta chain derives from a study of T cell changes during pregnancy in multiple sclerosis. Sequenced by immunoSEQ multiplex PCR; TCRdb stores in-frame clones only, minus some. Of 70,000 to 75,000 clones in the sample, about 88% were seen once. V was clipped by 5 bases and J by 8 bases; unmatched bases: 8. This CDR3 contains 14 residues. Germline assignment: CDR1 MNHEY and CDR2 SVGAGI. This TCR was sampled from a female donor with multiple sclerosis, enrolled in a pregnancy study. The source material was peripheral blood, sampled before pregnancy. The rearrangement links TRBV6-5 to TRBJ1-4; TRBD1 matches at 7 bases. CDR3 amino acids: CASSGTEASEKLFF. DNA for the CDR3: TGTGCCAGCAGTGGGACAGAGGCTAGCGAAAAACTGTTTTTT.